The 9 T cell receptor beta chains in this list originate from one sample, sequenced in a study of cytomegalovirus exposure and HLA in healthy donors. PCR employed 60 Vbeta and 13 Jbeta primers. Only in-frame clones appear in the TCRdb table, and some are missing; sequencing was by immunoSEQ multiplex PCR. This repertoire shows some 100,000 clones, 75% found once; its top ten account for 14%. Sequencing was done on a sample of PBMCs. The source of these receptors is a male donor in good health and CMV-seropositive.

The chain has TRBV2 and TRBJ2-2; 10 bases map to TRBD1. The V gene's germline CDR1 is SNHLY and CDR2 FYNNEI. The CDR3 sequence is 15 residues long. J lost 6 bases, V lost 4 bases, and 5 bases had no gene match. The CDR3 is CASSGTGGLAGELFF. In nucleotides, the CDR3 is TGTGCCAGCAGTGGGACAGGGGGGTTGGCCGGGGAGCTGTTTTTT.

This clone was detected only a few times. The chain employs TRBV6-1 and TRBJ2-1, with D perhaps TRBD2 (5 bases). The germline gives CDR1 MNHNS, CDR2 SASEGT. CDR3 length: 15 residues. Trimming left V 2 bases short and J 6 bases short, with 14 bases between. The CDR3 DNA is TGTGCCAGCAGTGAATCAAGCGGAGTTTTCAATGAGCAGTTCTTC. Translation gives CASSESSGVFNEQFF.

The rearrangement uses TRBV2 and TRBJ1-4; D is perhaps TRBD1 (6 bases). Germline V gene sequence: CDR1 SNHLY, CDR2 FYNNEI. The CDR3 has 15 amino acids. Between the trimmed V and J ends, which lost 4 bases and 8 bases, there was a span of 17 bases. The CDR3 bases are TGTGCCAGCAGTGGAATAGGGGGGGAAGGCGAAAAACTGTTTTTT. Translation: CASSGIGGEGEKLFF.

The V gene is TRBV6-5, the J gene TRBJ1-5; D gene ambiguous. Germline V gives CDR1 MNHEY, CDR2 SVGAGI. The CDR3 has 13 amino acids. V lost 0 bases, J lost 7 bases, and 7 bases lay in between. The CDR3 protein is CASSYSVSQPQHF. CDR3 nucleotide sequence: TGTGCCAGCAGTTACTCTGTGAGCCAGCCCCAGCATTTT.

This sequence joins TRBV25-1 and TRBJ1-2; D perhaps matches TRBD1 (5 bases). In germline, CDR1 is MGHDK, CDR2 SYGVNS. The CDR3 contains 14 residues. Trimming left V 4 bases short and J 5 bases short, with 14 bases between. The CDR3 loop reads CASSATGDGYGYTF. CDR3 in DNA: TGTGCCAGCAGTGCTACGGGGGATGGTTATGGCTACACCTTC.

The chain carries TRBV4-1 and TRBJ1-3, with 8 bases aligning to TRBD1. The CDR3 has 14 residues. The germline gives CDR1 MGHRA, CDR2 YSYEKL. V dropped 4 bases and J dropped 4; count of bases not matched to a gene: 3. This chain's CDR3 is CASSRTGIGNTIYF. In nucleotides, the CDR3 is TGCGCCAGCAGCCGGACAGGGATCGGAAACACCATATATTTT.

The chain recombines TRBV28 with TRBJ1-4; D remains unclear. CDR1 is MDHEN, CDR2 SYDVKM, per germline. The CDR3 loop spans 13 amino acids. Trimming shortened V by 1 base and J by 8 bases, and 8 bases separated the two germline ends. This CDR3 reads CASSLSLGEKLFF. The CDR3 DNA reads TGTGCCAGCAGTTTATCCCTAGGCGAAAAACTGTTTTTT.

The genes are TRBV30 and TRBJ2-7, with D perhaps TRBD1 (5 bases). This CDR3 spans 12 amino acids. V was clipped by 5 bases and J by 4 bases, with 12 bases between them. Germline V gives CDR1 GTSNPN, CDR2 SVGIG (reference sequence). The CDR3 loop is CAWAPGRYEQYF. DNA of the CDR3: TGTGCCTGGGCCCCAGGGCGGTACGAGCAGTACTTC. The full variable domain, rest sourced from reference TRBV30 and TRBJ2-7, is SQTIHQWPATLVQPVGSPLSLECTVEGTSNPNLYWYRQAAGRGLQLLFYSVGIGQISSEVPQNLSASRPQDRQFILSSKKLLLSDSGFYLCAWAPGRYEQYFGPGTRLTVT.

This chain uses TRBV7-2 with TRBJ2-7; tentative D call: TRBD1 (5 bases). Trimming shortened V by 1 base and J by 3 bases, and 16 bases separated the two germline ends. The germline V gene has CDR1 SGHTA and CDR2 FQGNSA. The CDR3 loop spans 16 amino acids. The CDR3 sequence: CASSLEWGPTFYEQYF. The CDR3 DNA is TGTGCCAGCAGCTTAGAATGGGGCCCGACCTTCTACGAGCAGTACTTC.